A selection of T cell receptor beta chains follows, all from one sample in a study of blood T cell repertoires in COVID-19. Clones were read by immunoSEQ multiplex PCR, and TCRdb kept only the in-frame ones, dropping some. This sample has 150,000 or so clones; roughly 90% occur once, and the top ten carry 7% to 8%. Sequencing used PBMCs or T cells enriched from blood (not recorded which). These receptors were taken from a woman in her forties or fifties who had recovered from COVID-19. The conserved cysteine and the conserved F or W are not part of the CDR3 here.

CDR3aa: ASSLFGSDRDSEQY
v_gene: TRBV5-4

CDR3aa: ASSPTAGNTEAF
v_gene: TRBV7-3

CDR3aa: AWRRSGTANSPLH
v_gene: TRBV30

CDR3aa: ATSDPGQGADIQY
v_gene: TRBV24-1

CDR3aa: ASSHFDTEAF
v_gene: TRBV6-5

CDR3aa: ASRIAGGPDTQY
v_gene: TRBV11-2

CDR3aa: ASSAWGTGITDTQY
v_gene: TRBV19

CDR3aa: ASSSETSGGAYNEQF
v_gene: TRBV27

CDR3aa: ASSDLGRVAGGYT
v_gene: TRBV25-1

CDR3aa: ASSFIAGVDEQY
v_gene: TRBV6-2/TRBV6-3

CDR3aa: ASSQEVGANEQF
v_gene: TRBV4-2

CDR3aa: ASSLSSGNEQY
v_gene: TRBV7-9

CDR3aa: ASSFGRVRGLAGVNEQF
v_gene: TRBV13

CDR3aa: ASSFFGKEKLF
v_gene: TRBV12-3/TRBV12-4

CDR3aa: ASSQEKGRGEQY
v_gene: TRBV4-3

CDR3aa: ASTDRNSPLH
v_gene: TRBV25-1

CDR3aa: ASRSGLAGLGTDTQY
v_gene: TRBV5-1

CDR3aa: ASSLTPGQGNYGYT
v_gene: TRBV6-5